These 2 T cell receptor beta chains were all obtained from the same sample, sequenced in a study of blood T cell repertoires in COVID-19. Method: immunoSEQ multiplex PCR; TCRdb's copy keeps in-frame clones and lacks some. The repertoire holds some 110,000 clones, with about 75% as singletons. The sequencing input was peripheral blood. Receptor source: a woman aged 70-85 years with acute or convalescent COVID-19.

The chain uses TRBV19 and TRBJ2-5; 10 nucleotides match TRBD2. This CDR3 is 14 amino acids long. Germline values: CDR1 LNHDA, CDR2 SQIVND (reference sequence). V gave up 6 bases and J gave up 5 bases; unmatched junction bases: 6. The CDR3 loop is CASRLAGDMETQYF. In nucleotides, the CDR3 is TGTGCCAGTAGGCTAGCGGGGGACATGGAGACCCAGTACTTC.

The chain joins TRBV3-1 (or the pseudogene TRBV3-2) to TRBJ2-2; 8 nucleotides align to TRBD2. The CDR3 loop spans 17 amino acids. Germline CDR1 reads LGHDT; CDR2 reads YNNKEL (reference sequence). With V trimmed by 2 bases and J by 2 bases, 7 bases remained unmatched. The CDR3, as DNA: TGTGCCAGCAGCCAAATGAGACTAGCGTTTAACACCGGGGAGCTGTTTTTT. It specifies CASSQMRLAFNTGELFF.